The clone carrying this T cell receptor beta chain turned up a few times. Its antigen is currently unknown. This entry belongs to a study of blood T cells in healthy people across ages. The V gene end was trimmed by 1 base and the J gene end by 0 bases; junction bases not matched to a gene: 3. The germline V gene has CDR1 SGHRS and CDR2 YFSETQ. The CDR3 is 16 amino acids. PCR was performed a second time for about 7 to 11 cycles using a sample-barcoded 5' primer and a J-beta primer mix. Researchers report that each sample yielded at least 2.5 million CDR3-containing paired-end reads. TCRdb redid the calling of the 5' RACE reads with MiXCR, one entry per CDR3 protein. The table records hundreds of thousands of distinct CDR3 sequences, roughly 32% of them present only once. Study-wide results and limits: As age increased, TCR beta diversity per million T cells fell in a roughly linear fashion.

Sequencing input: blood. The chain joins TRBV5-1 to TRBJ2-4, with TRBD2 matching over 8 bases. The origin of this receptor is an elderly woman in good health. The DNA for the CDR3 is TGCGCCAGCAGCTTGACTAGCGGCCCAGCCAAAAACATTCAGTACTTC. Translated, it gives CASSLTSGPAKNIQYF.